This TCR beta chain is from a study of blood T cells in healthy people across ages (dated by TCRdb to between 2014 and 2016). As for the study more broadly: In model experiments, roughly one uniquely barcoded TCR beta cDNA molecule per two T cells was captured by template switching. Age-related changes in TCR beta repertoire diversity were measured in the study by deep sequencing normalized with unique cDNA molecular identifiers. Four age groups were formed from the donors: young (average 16 years), middle-aged (around 39), aged (62) and long-lived (about 80). To avoid experimental bias, donors of different ages were spread randomly across the sequencing lanes. Two additional independent replicas of 1 million unique cDNA reads from the same blood draw were analyzed for two donors (one aged 18 to 30 and one aged 80 or older).

The CDR3 numbers 12 residues from cysteine through phenylalanine. CDR3 DNA is the only sequence kept; it has 36 bases, read in frame from the first base. Per the germline V gene (reference sequence), DFQATT is the CDR1 and SNEGSKA is the CDR2. The library was generated by 5' RACE. Sequencing relied on an Illumina HiSeq 2500. A second PCR of roughly 7 to 11 cycles was performed with a sample-barcoded 5' primer and a J-beta primer mix. Each TCR beta cDNA molecule received a unique molecular identifier from a template-switch 5' adaptor carrying 12 random nucleotides. Each sample yielded at least 2.5 million CDR3-containing paired-end reads. The Mint cDNA synthesis kit, primed by a TRBC-specific oligonucleotide, was used to synthesize first-strand cDNA from all RNA. Following uracil-DNA glycosylase treatment, all cDNA underwent a first 18-cycle PCR with the universal primers M1SS and BC2_uni_R. From the authors' description of their analysis: For normalization, 1 million high-quality reads, each with a distinct molecular identifier, were randomly selected from each sample. Instead of being binned into consensus sequences, reads with shared molecular identifiers were discarded. CDR3 identification, clonotype clustering and error correction used MiTCR with a Q25 quality threshold and the strictest error-elimination algorithm. A nonparametric unseen species model with Euler transformation was used to estimate a lower bound on total TCR beta diversity. TCRdb reprocessing: public reads trimmed at Q25 with fastp, clones called with MiXCR, in-frame beta chains kept. Rows matching on CDR3 protein sequence are summarized as one entry with the most common DNA and genes. These V and J calls originate from TCRdb's pipeline instead of the authors' own analysis. This sample has around 970,000 distinct CDR3 sequences in its table, and just over 50% of those were observed once. 20% to 25% of the sample is in the top ten clones.

The research as a whole found: Compared with the aged group, the long-lived group had more naive CD4+ T cells, fewer expanded clones and increased TCR diversity, suggesting age selection. Because the CMV infection status of the donors was unknown, age-related changes in expanded clonotypes may potentially have been confounded. There was a strong correlation between observed TCR beta diversity and the percentage of naive T cells measured by flow cytometry. Conclusive comparison of naive and antigen-experienced compartments was prevented by the profiling of bulk unsorted PBMCs. Estimates of total diversity based on one million sequenced T cells were considered lower bounds and underestimates. Observed TCR beta diversity per million T cells fell roughly linearly with age, and a significant reduction was already apparent by age approximately 40.

This clonotype turned up a few times. No cognate antigen has been identified for it. No base qualities exist here, and no much larger clone lies one base off it. The roughly 38 donors, aged 6 to 90 years, were systemically healthy Caucasian individuals from Russia. Around 9.9 milliliters of peripheral blood were collected from each donor into EDTA-treated Vacutainer tubes. Ficoll-Paque density-gradient centrifugation was used to isolate PBMCs, with at least 6 million obtained per sample. Trizol reagent was used to extract total RNA from PBMCs, with at least 5.5 micrograms per sample. Naive CD45RAhigh/CD27high T cell percentages were measured by flow cytometry on a PBMC aliquot from every donor.

The sequencing input was blood. The rearranged segments are TRBV20-1 and TRBJ2-3; TRBD2 fits 9 bases in the junction. This receptor was obtained from a woman between 55 and 75 years old in good health. The nucleotides read TGCAGCTATAGCGGGAGTCAAGATACGCAGTATTTT. Its protein is CSYSGSQDTQYF.